A single TCR beta chain is shown here with its context. Its cognate antigen is unknown. These data are taken from a study of CD4 T cells in relation to SARS-CoV-2 and coronaviruses. About the study: Crossreactive spike epitopes shared across donors were mapped to their HLA restriction.

Losses at the gene ends were 6 bases for V and 5 bases for J; bases not matched to a gene: 20. Germline V CDR1 and CDR2: LGHNT, FRNRAP. The CDR3 has 18 residues. Profiling relied on immunoSEQ multiplex PCR, and the TCRdb table lists in-frame clones only, not all of them. Of 20,000 or so clones in the sample, around four fifths were seen once. CD4+ T cells from unexposed donors were obtained before the COVID-19 pandemic (2011-2018). The cells were cultured for roughly 11 days before CD4+ T cells were isolated. As cell numbers allowed, unexposed-donor CD4+ T cells faced SARS-CoV-2 S/N and four cold-coronavirus spikes.

This chain connects TRBV12-5 to TRBJ2-5; 8 bases align to TRBD2. This receptor was obtained from a human donor in good health. The sequenced material came from CD4+ T cells from PBMCs, cultured in vitro. The CDR3 bases are TGTGCTAGTGGACTAGCTCAAACTAGCGGAGGATTCCGCGAGACCCAGTACTTC. Translation gives CASGLAQTSGGFRETQYF.